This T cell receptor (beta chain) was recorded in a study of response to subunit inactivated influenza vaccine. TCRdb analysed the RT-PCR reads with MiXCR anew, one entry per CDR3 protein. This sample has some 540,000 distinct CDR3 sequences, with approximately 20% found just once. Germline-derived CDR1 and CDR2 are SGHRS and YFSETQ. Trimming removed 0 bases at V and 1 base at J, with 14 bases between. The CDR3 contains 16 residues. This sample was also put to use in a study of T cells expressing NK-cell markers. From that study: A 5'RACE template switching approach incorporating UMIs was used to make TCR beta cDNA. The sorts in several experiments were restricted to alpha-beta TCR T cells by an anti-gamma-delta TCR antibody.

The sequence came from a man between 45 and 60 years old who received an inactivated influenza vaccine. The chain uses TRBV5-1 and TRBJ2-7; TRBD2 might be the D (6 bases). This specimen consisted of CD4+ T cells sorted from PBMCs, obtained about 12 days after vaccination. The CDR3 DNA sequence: TGCGCCAGCAGCTTGGCTGTGGGCGCGGGGTCCTACGAGCAGTACTTC. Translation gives CASSLAVGAGSYEQYF.